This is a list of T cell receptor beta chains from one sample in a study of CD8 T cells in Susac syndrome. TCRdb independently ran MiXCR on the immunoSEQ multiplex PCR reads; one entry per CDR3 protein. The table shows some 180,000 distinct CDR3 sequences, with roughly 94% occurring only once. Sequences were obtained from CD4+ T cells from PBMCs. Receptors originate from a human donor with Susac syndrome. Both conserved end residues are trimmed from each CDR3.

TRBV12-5	ASGLYSYGYT
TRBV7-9	ASSLRRDEQY
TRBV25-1	ASSESPGTRDSPLH
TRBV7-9	ASSSSGIPPQY
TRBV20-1	SARTGWDNEQF
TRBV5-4	ASSLAGRSGTEAF
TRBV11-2	ASSFGIANEKLF
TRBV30	AWNPWGKAGYT
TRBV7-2	ASSRRTSGSEQF
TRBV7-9	ASSPRPGEEATQY
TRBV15	ATSPEPHGSYEQY
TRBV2	ASSESNPGIYEQY
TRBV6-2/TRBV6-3	ASSWDRGRNQPQH
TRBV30	AWRDRETEAF
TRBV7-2	ASSTRGPTNEKLF
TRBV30	AWSTGLAGDNTGELF
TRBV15	ATSRVGSGRAFEDTQY
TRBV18	ASSQTGSTGELF
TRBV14	ASSLSAGGAYEQY
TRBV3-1	ASSPRQQY
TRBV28	ASSYLMGLDYGYT
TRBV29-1	STRGYGYT
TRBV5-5	ASSPTGGEGETQY
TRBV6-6	ASRLGDNEQF
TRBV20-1	SARADRANTEAF
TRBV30	ACPGGEEKLF
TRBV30	AWEAGLAGSEQY
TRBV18	ASSGDLQF